This T cell receptor beta chain was documented in a study of post-analysis software for immune sequencing data. Overall study context: There were relapsing-remitting, secondary progressive and progressive-relapsing multiple sclerosis among the disease courses included.

Carried by the TCR beta cDNA libraries were unique molecular identifiers. Each sample of roughly 0.9 to 11 million input T cells yielded about 500,000 cDNA molecules, so each molecule approximated one T cell. One entry per CDR3 protein, called by TCRdb with MiXCR from the PCR reads. The table shows roughly 650,000 distinct CDR3 sequences, with around 64% occurring only once. The study, taken as a whole, reports: Strong co-clustering by F measure was evident for samples that had been prepared in the same batch. In multiple sclerosis, normalized Chao1 diversity was significantly below that of controls. There were about five TRBV segments more frequent in patients than controls, and TRBV5-6, TRBV5-1 and TRBV20-1 were among them.

V was clipped by 3 bases and J by 6 bases; unmatched bases: 4. Germline CDR1 is SQVTM and CDR2 is ANQGSEA. The CDR3 length is 12 residues. The count of this clonotype is one. Its cognate antigen is unknown. Sequenced sample: blood. This clonotype was sampled from a girl aged 2 to 10 with multiple sclerosis. V usage is TRBV29-1 and J usage is TRBJ2-7; the match to TRBD1 covers 8 bases. CDR3 in amino acids: CSVEARGLEQYF. The CDR3 coding sequence is TGCAGCGTTGAGGCCAGGGGGCTCGAGCAGTACTTC.